This T cell receptor (beta chain) was sequenced in a study of persistence of HIV-infected CD4 T cells. The libraries were made with immunoSEQ version 4 in survey mode. Sequenced by immunoSEQ multiplex PCR; TCRdb stores in-frame clones only, minus some. Among 40,000 or so clones, 88% were seen once, and the ten largest hold roughly 0.44%. This nonspecific control used anti-CD3/anti-CD28 bead stimulation of CD4+ T cells. Sorting of responding CD4+ T cells relied on upregulated CD40 ligand together with CD69. CD8-depleted PBMCs were stimulated roughly 17 hours with anti-CD28/CD49d costimulation, CD40-blocking antibody and enfuvirtide. The ends lost 6 bases at V and 4 bases at J; junction bases unmatched: 4. The CDR3 covers 15 residues. CDR1 is SNHLY and CDR2 is FYNNEI in the germline V gene. Comments on this clone: Its target is not known.

The sample was CD4+ T cells sorted from PBMCs after approximately 19-hour stimulation, taken from a patient who received antiretroviral therapy. The V and J genes are TRBV2 and TRBJ2-2, with TRBD1 matching 11 bases. This TCR was recovered from an adult woman with HIV who was CMV-seropositive. The CDR3 is CASSGTGGSTGELFF. In DNA form, the CDR3 reads TGTGCCAGCAGCGGGACAGGGGGGTCCACCGGGGAGCTGTTTTTT.